This T cell receptor beta chain was profiled in a study of cytomegalovirus exposure and HLA in healthy donors. The PCR had 60 Vbeta and 13 Jbeta primers. TCRdb's copy holds only in-frame clones and misses some; the assay was immunoSEQ multiplex PCR. Here the sample spans fewer than 200,000 clones, around 80% being singletons. Germline V gene data show CDR1 as LNHDA and CDR2 as SQIVND (reference sequence). The CDR3 is 13 amino acids. With 5 bases clipped from V and 7 bases from J, the junction kept 1 base outside the gene matches. This clonotype was sampled from a female donor in good health and CMV-seronegative. Sequenced input: PBMCs. V is TRBV19 and J is TRBJ1-4, with 10 bases identical to TRBD1. The CDR3 DNA sequence: TGTGCCAGTAGTCGGGACAGGGGTGAAAAACTGTTTTTT. Amino acid sequence: CASSRDRGEKLFF.